These T cell receptor beta chains were read from a single sample in a study of T-cell reconstitution after alpha-beta-depleted transplantation in children. TCRdb processed the PCR reads anew with MiXCR; each CDR3 protein has one entry. This sample has about 300,000 distinct CDR3 sequences, with 9.5% to 13% found just once. The input for sequencing was PBMCs, taken before TCRalphabeta/CD19-depleted stem cell transplant. The receptors were gathered from a boy under two years old with acute myeloid leukemia, due to receive a stem cell transplant. The CDR3 runs from the conserved cysteine through the conserved F or W. The D gene is left open where the match is weak. The size field is filled for only some rows; it gives once, few, many or a size class.

J	length	V	size	D	CDR3	DNA
TRBJ2-5	16	TRBV11-2	many	NA	CASSFLGARLQETQYF	TGTGCCAGCAGCTTCTTGGGTGCCAGACTCCAAGAGACCCAGTACTTC
TRBJ2-2	13	TRBV6-1	many	NA	CASGGGDTGELFF	TGTGCCAGCGGAGGGGGGGACACCGGGGAGCTGTTTTTT
TRBJ1-2	14	TRBV12-3/TRBV12-4	many	TRBD1	CASRHRGNNYGYTF	TGTGCCAGCAGACACAGGGGGAATAACTATGGCTACACCTTC
TRBJ1-6	16	TRBV28	few	NA	CASSSGPYRYNSPLHF	TGTGCCAGCAGTTCCGGACCTTATCGCTATAATTCACCCCTCCACTTT
TRBJ2-1	13	TRBV7-9	NA	NA	CASSLSPSDGQFF	TGTGCCAGCAGCTTATCCCCAAGCGACGGGCAGTTCTTC
TRBJ2-3	14	TRBV27	many	TRBD1	CASSSAGTADTQYF	TGTGCCAGCAGTTCCGCCGGGACAGCCGATACGCAGTATTTT
TRBJ2-3	15	TRBV28	NA	NA	CASSSQESPTDTQYF	TGTGCCAGCAGTTCACAGGAATCCCCGACCGATACGCAGTATTTT
TRBJ2-1	16	TRBV7-8	many	TRBD2	CASSRRLAGGGNEQFF	TGTGCCAGCAGCCGGAGACTAGCGGGAGGGGGCAATGAGCAGTTCTTC
TRBJ2-2	15	TRBV12-3/TRBV12-4	many	TRBD1	CASSVTGGNTGELFF	TGTGCCAGCAGTGTCACAGGGGGCAACACCGGGGAGCTGTTTTTT
TRBJ1-5	15	TRBV12-3/TRBV12-4	many	TRBD1	CASSLGRTGDQPQHF	TGTGCCAGCAGTTTAGGCCGGACAGGGGATCAGCCCCAGCATTTT
TRBJ1-4	12	TRBV20-1	NA	TRBD1	CSAQTGGEKLFF	TGCAGTGCTCAGACAGGGGGCGAAAAACTGTTTTTT
TRBJ2-7	16	TRBV5-1	many	TRBD2	CASSLAPSGGGHEQYF	TGCGCCAGCAGCTTGGCCCCTAGCGGGGGAGGCCACGAGCAGTACTTC
TRBJ1-1	15	TRBV27	many	NA	CASSSPTGPAAEAFF	TGTGCCAGCAGTTCCCCTACAGGCCCCGCGGCTGAAGCTTTCTTT
TRBJ2-7	14	TRBV6-2/TRBV6-3	many	NA	CASSSVGSSYEQYF	TGTGCCAGCAGCTCGGTGGGCAGCTCCTACGAGCAGTACTTC
TRBJ2-7	15	TRBV12-3/TRBV12-4	many	TRBD2	CASSPRLAGPYEQYF	TGTGCCAGCAGCCCTCGGCTAGCGGGGCCCTACGAGCAGTACTTC